This TCR beta chain comes out of a study of cytomegalovirus exposure and HLA in healthy donors. V dropped 6 bases and J dropped 2; count of bases not matched to a gene: 17. CDR3 length: 18 amino acids. CDR1 is SNHLY and CDR2 is FYNNEI in the germline V gene. The primer mix had 60 Vbeta and 13 Jbeta primers. Here immunoSEQ multiplex PCR was the method, and the copy in TCRdb shows in-frame clones only, minus some. Its clone listing holds some 150,000 clones. Concerning this clone: Its matching antigen is unknown.

Findings of the study overall: Overall, approximately 150 TCR beta chains were annotated as cytomegalovirus-associated. When a later analysis was performed, an Asian-associated ancestry cluster reportedly had fewer N-insertions than the approximately 600-donor mean. When presence/absence was analysed, sequencing depth was taken to be roughly uniform across donors.

This sequence was found in a woman between 18 and 30 years old in good health and CMV-seronegative. V and J are TRBV2 and TRBJ2-5; TRBD2 matches 8 bases. The sequenced material came from PBMCs. The CDR3 sequence: CASRCATFKREWQETQYF. CDR3 in DNA: TGTGCCAGCAGGTGCGCGACCTTCAAGCGGGAGTGGCAAGAGACCCAGTACTTC.